A single sample is the source of the 3 T cell receptor beta chains below, sequenced in a study of shared clonotypes between healthy human individuals. Clones were sequenced by immunoSEQ multiplex PCR, and TCRdb holds only the in-frame ones, with some missing. In the table there are around 340,000 clones, around 70% of which are singletons. The material sequenced was memory CD4+ T cells sorted from blood. Stated subset: CD45RA-negative fraction. The origin of the receptors is a man aged 30 to 45 in good health.

The chain has TRBV7-2 and TRBJ2-5; tentative D call: TRBD2 (6 bases). Trimming removed 4 bases at V and 5 bases at J, with 20 bases between. CDR1 SGHTA and CDR2 FQGNSA come from the germline V gene. The CDR3 is 16 amino acids. CDR3 amino acids: CASSSGLRIGEETQYF. The CDR3 DNA is TGTGCCAGCAGCTCCGGACTACGAATAGGGGAGGAGACCCAGTACTTC.

Comments on this clone: Other nucleotide sequences in the sample specify the same CDR3. The chain links TRBV27 to TRBJ2-7; D not resolved. The V and J ends lost 3 bases and 6 bases respectively, with 12 bases between them. This CDR3 contains 13 residues. Per germline, CDR1 MNHEY and CDR2 SMNVEV (reference sequence). This CDR3 reads CASSFPGTGEQYF. The CDR3 nucleotides are TGTGCCAGCAGTTTCCCAGGAACCGGCGAGCAGTACTTC.

This clone was observed a few times. The J gene is TRBJ1-4, the V gene TRBV19, with D perhaps TRBD1 (5 bases). Per germline, CDR1 LNHDA and CDR2 SQIVND (reference sequence). The CDR3 sequence is 13 residues long. With 4 bases removed from V and 6 bases from J, the gap between germline ends came to 9 bases. CDR3 amino acids: CASSRQGHEKLFF. For the CDR3, the DNA is TGTGCCAGTAGTAGGCAGGGCCATGAAAAACTGTTTTTT. Variable domain in full (rest from reference TRBV19 and TRBJ1-4): DGGITQSPKYLFRKEGQNVTLSCEQNLNHDAMYWYRQDPGQGLRLIYYSQIVNDFQKGDIAEGYSVSREKKESFPLTVTSAQKNPTAFYLCASSRQGHEKLFFGSGTQLSVL.